One and the same sample provided the 3 T cell receptor beta chains below, sequenced in a study of T-cell memory formation after mild COVID-19. MiXCR was run by TCRdb on the 5' RACE reads, yielding one entry per CDR3 protein. Found here are 340,000 or so distinct CDR3 sequences, under 15% of them singletons; the top ten hold about a fifth. The sequenced sample was PBMCs or a T cell subset sorted from them (not recorded which). The source is a man aged 18 to 35 who had mild COVID-19 (a few samples of this study predate the infection). Cell type and time point are not known.

There are many counts of this clonotype. The junction departs from the called germline gene at one end, perhaps through a read error. The chain uses TRBV7-9 and TRBJ2-5; D is undetermined. In germline, CDR1 is SEHNR, CDR2 FQNEAQ (reference sequence). The CDR3 extends over 11 amino acids. In DNA, the CDR3 is TGTGCCAGCAGACGTACCGGGCCCTACGCCTTC. Translated, it gives CASRRTGPYAF.

The chain links TRBV5-1 to TRBJ2-1, with D unresolved. From germline, CDR1 is SGHRS and CDR2 YFSETQ. The CDR3 has 17 amino acids. The ends were cut back, 3 bases at V and 0 bases at J, with 16 bases in the middle. As DNA, the CDR3 is TGCGCCAGCAGCTCCTCAACCCACTTAGGCTCCTACAATGAGCAGTTCTTC. This sequence encodes CASSSSTHLGSYNEQFF. Looking up the rest from reference TRBV5-1 and TRBJ2-1 gives the full variable domain: KAGVTQTPRYLIKTRGQQVTLSCSPISGHRSVSWYQQTPGQGLQFLFEYFSETQRNKGNFPGRFSGRQFSNSRSEMNVSTLELGDSALYLCASSSSTHLGSYNEQFFGPGTRLTVL.

The rearrangement uses TRBV2 and TRBJ1-4; D is undetermined. Trimming took off 1 base at V and 3 bases at J, with 12 bases between the two ends. The germline V gene encodes CDR1 SNHLY and CDR2 FYNNEI. The CDR3 consists of 16 residues. This CDR3 is CASSEVAVGPNEKLFF. CDR3 coding DNA: TGTGCCAGCAGTGAAGTAGCTGTTGGGCCTAATGAAAAACTGTTTTTT.